A single sample gave rise to the 6 T cell receptor beta chains below, sequenced in a study of T cell responses to AZD1222 COVID-19 vaccine. This table comes from immunoSEQ multiplex PCR, and its TCRdb copy is limited to in-frame clones, with some not included. The sample shows about 72,000 clones, 86% of them seen only once. The sample here was peripheral blood, taken on day 0 of AZD1222 vaccination. Every receptor here comes from an adult in good health.

The table lists this clone with a count of one. DNA for the CDR3: TGTGCCAGCAGCCCGCGAGGACAGGGGAACTATGGCTACACCTTC. Translation: CASSPRGQGNYGYTF. The chain has TRBV7-8 and TRBJ1-2; 9 bases map to TRBD1. This CDR3 comprises 15 residues. The trim removed 5 bases at V and 2 bases at J, leaving 6 bases unmatched. CDR1 and CDR2 from the germline V gene are SGHVS and FQNEAQ.

The V and J genes are TRBV7-9 and TRBJ1-2; TRBD1 matches 8 bases. Germline CDR1 and CDR2: SEHNR and FQNEAQ (reference sequence). CDR3 length equals 14 residues. With 1 base clipped from V and 3 bases from J, the junction kept 1 base outside the gene matches. CDR3 protein: CASSLGGQDYGYTF. CDR3 bases: TGTGCCAGCAGCTTAGGGGGACAGGACTATGGCTACACCTTC.

The chain links TRBV12-3 or TRBV12-4 to TRBJ1-1, with 8 bases matching TRBD1. V shed 7 bases, J shed 5 bases, and the junction held 6 bases outside the gene matches. The length of the CDR3 is 13 residues. This CDR3 is CASTEQGGTEAFF. The CDR3 DNA follows: TGTGCCAGCACCGAACAGGGGGGAACTGAAGCTTTCTTT.

V gene TRBV3-1 (or the pseudogene TRBV3-2) combines with J gene TRBJ1-4; 8 bases line up with TRBD1. Germline values: CDR1 LGHDT, CDR2 YNNKEL (reference sequence). The CDR3 length is 16 residues. V trimming: 0 bases; J trimming: 0 bases; junction bases outside the gene matches: 0. CDR3 sequence: CASSQEGQATNEKLFF. CDR3 DNA sequence: TGTGCCAGCAGCCAAGAGGGACAGGCAACTAATGAAAAACTGTTTTTT.

This clone has a single count. The gene calls are TRBV18 and TRBJ1-2; D is uncertain. V shed 3 bases and J shed 5 bases, with 19 bases lying between them. The CDR3 loop spans 16 amino acids. Germline V gene lookup returns CDR1 KGHSH and CDR2 LQKENI. CDR3 in DNA: TGTGCCAGCTCACCTGCCAGAATCCCAAGCGGGTATGGCTACACCTTC. Translating it yields CASSPARIPSGYGYTF.

CDR3 protein: CASSWKGNEQFF. The CDR3 bases are TGCGCCAGCAGCTGGAAGGGGAATGAGCAGTTCTTC. The chain links TRBV5-1 to TRBJ2-1; D may be TRBD1 (5 bases). Germline V lookup: CDR1 SGHRS, CDR2 YFSETQ. This CDR3 spans 12 amino acids. V lost 3 bases and J lost 7, with 8 bases in between.